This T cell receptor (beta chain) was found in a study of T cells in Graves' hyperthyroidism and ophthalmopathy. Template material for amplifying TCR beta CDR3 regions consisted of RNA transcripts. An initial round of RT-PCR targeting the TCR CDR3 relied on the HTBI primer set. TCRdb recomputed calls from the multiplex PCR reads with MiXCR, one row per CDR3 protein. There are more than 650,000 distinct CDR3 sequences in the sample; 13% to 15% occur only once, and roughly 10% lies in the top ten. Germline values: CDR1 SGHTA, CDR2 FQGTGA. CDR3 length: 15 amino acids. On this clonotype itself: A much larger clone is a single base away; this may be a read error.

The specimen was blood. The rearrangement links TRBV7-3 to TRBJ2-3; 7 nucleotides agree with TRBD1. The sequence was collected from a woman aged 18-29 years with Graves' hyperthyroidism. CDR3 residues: CASSRGQTSTDAQYF. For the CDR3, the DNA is TGTGCCAGCAGCCGGGGACAGACAAGCACAGATGCGCAGTATTTT. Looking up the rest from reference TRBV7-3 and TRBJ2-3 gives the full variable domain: GAGVSQTPSNKVTEKGKYVELRCDPISGHTALYWYRQSLGQGPEFLIYFQGTGAADDSGLPNDRFFAVRPEGSVSTLKIQRTERGDSAVYLCASSRGQTSTDAQYFGPGTRLTVL.